A single sample gave rise to the 2 T cell receptor beta chains below, sequenced in a study of T-cell memory formation after mild COVID-19. TCRdb processed the 5' RACE reads anew with MiXCR; each CDR3 protein has one entry. The data contain around 470,000 distinct CDR3 sequences, 15% to 20% of them singletons. Input material: PBMCs or a T cell subset sorted from them (not recorded which). The receptors come from an adult woman who had mild COVID-19 (a few samples of this study predate the infection). Cell type and time point are not known.

This clonotype was picked up many times. V and J are TRBV4-1 and TRBJ1-5, with D uncertain. Trimming cost V 0 bases and J 0 bases, with 6 bases left between them. The CDR3 contains 15 residues. Germline V gene sequence: CDR1 MGHRA, CDR2 YSYEKL. The CDR3 nucleotides read TGCGCCAGCAGCCAAGATCCCTTTAGCAATCAGCCCCAGCATTTT. Its protein product is CASSQDPFSNQPQHF.

This clonotype was observed a few times. The J gene is TRBJ2-1, the V gene TRBV20-1, with no clear D. The CDR3 extends over 13 amino acids. The V end lost 5 bases, the J end lost 9 bases, and 17 bases lay between the germline ends. Per the germline V gene, CDR1 is DFQATT and CDR2 is SNEGSKA (reference sequence). This CDR3 is CSAPLASIGEQFF. For the CDR3, the DNA is TGCAGTGCTCCCCTCGCGAGCATCGGTGAGCAGTTCTTC.